This T cell receptor beta chain was recovered during a study of T cell repertoires in cytomegalovirus infection. Looking at the study overall: Carrying CMV and the relevant HLA type showed in public TCR beta signatures. The study, taken as a whole, reports: Dominating the ex vivo response were TCR beta clonotypes that were CMV-specific and HLA-C-restricted.

Trimming cost V 2 bases and J 0 bases, with 11 bases left between them. Germline loops: CDR1 SGHTA, CDR2 FQGNSA. There are 17 residues in the CDR3. TCRdb re-analysed the reads in MiXCR, keeping a single row per CDR3 protein. This table holds around 130,000 distinct CDR3 sequences, 20% to 30% found once. Concerning this clonotype: Antigen unknown.

The sequenced sample was PBMCs, sequenced either directly or after in vitro stimulation (not recorded which). This chain uses TRBV7-2 with TRBJ2-6; D is uncertain. The sequence came from a human donor in good health (CMV status not recorded). Some clones in this sample may be carry-over from other donors' samples. CDR3 in DNA: TGTGCCAGCAGCTTAAGGGCACTACGCTCTGGGGCCAACGTCCTGACTTTC. Its protein product is CASSLRALRSGANVLTF. The whole variable domain, filled in from reference TRBV7-2 and TRBJ2-6, reads GAGVSQSPSNKVTEKGKDVELRCDPISGHTALYWYRQSLGQGLEFLIYFQGNSAPDKSGLPSDRFSAERTGGSVSTLTIQRTQQEDSAVYLCASSLRALRSGANVLTFGAGSRLTVL.